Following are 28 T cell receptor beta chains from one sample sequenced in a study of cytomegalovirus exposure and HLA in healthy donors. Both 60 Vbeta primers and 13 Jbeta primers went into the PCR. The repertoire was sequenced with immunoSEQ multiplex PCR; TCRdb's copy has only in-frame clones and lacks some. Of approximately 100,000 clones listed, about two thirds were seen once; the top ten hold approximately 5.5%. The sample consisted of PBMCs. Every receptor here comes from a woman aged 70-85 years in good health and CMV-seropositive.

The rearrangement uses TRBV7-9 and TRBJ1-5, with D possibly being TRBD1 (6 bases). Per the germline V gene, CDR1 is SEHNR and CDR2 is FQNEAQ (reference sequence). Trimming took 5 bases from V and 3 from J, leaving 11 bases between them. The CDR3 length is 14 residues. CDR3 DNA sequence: TGTGCCAGCAGCATACAGGGAACCAATCAGCCCCAGCATTTT. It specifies CASSIQGTNQPQHF.

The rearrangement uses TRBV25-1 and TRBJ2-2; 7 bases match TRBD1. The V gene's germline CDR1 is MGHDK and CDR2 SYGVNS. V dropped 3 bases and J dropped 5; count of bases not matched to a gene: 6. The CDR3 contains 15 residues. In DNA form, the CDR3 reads TGTGCCAGCAGTGAGAAGGGGGCCGGAACCGGGGAGCTGTTTTTT. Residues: CASSEKGAGTGELFF.

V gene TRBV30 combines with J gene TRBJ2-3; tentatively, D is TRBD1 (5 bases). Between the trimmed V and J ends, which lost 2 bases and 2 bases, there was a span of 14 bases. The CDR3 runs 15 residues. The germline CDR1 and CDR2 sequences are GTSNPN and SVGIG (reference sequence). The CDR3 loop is CAWSTWTRVTDTQYF. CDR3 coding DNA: TGTGCCTGGAGTACTTGGACACGGGTCACAGATACGCAGTATTTT.

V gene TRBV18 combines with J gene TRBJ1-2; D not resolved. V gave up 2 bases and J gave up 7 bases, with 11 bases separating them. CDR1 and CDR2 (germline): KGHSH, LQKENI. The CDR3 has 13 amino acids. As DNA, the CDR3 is TGTGCCAGCTCACCAGGCGGGGAAGTTGGCTACACCTTC. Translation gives CASSPGGEVGYTF. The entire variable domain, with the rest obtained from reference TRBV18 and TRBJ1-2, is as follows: NAGVMQNPRHLVRRRGQEARLRCSPMKGHSHVYWYRQLPEEGLKFMVYLQKENIIDESGMPKERFSAEFPKEGPSILRIQQVVRGDSAAYFCASSPGGEVGYTFGSGTRLTVV.

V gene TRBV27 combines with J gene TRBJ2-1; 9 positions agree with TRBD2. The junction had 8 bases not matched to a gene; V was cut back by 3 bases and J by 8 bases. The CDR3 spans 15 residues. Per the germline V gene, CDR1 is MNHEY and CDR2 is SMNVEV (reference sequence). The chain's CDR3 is CASSFLAGVKDEQFF. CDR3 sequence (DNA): TGTGCCAGCAGTTTCTTAGCGGGGGTGAAGGATGAGCAGTTCTTC.

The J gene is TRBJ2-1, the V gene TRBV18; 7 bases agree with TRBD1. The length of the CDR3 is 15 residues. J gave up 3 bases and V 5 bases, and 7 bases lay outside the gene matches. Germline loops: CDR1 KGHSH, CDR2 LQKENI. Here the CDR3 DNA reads TGTGCCAGCTCATCGGGACAGATCCTCTACAATGAGCAGTTCTTC. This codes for CASSSGQILYNEQFF.

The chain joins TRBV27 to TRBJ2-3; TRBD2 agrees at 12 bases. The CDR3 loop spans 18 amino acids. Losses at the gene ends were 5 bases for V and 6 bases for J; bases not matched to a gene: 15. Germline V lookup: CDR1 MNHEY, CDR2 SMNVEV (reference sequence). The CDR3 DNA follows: TGTGCCAGCAGTCAGGGCCCCCAACTAGCGGGGGGTAGGGATACGCAGTATTTT. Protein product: CASSQGPQLAGGRDTQYF.

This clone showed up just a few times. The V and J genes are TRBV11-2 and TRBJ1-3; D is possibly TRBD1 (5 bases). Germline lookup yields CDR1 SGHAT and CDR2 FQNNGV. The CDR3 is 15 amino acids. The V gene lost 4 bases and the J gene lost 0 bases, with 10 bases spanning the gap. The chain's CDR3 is CASSSLQGSGNTIYF. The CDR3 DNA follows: TGTGCCAGCAGCTCCCTTCAGGGCTCTGGAAACACCATATATTTT.

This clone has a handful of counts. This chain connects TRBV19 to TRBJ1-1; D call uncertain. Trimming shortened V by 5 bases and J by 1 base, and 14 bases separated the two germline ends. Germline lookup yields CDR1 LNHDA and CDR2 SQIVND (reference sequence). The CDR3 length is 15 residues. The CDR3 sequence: CASSGHPGGNTEAFF. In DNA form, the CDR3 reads TGTGCCAGTAGTGGGCATCCGGGAGGGAACACTGAAGCTTTCTTT. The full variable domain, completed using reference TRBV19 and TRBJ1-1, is DGGITQSPKYLFRKEGQNVTLSCEQNLNHDAMYWYRQDPGQGLRLIYYSQIVNDFQKGDIAEGYSVSREKKESFPLTVTSAQKNPTAFYLCASSGHPGGNTEAFFGQGTRLTVV.

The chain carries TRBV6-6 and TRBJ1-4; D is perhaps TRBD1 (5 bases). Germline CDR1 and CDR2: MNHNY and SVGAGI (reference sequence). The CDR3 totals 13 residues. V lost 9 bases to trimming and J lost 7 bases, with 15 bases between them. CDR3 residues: CASAGFEFEKLFF. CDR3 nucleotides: TGTGCCAGTGCAGGGTTTGAATTTGAAAAACTGTTTTTT.

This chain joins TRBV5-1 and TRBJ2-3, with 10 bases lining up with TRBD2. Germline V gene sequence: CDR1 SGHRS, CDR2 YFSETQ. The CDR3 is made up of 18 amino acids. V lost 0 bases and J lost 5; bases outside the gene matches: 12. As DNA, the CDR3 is TGCGCCAGCAGCTTGGGAAGCGGGGGGGCCCAGTCAGGAGATACGCAGTATTTT. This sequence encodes CASSLGSGGAQSGDTQYF.

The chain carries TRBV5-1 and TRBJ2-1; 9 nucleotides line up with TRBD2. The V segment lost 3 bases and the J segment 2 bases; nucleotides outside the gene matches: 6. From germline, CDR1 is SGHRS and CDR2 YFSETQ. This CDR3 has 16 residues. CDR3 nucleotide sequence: TGCGCCAGCAGCTCCTTAGCGGGGGCTCCCTACAATGAGCAGTTCTTC. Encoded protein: CASSSLAGAPYNEQFF.

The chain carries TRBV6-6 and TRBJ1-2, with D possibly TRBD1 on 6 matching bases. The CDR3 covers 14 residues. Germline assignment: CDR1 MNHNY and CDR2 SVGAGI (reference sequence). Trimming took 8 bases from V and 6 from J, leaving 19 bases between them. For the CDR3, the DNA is TGTGCCAGCTGTAAAGGGTACAGGGACCATGGCTACACCTTC. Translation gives CASCKGYRDHGYTF.

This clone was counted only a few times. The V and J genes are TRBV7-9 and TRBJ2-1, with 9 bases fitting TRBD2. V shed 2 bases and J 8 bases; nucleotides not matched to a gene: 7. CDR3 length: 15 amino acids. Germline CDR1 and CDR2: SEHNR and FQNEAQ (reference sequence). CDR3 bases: TGTGCCAGCAGCTTAAGATCGGCGGGGGGGGATGAGCAGTTCTTC. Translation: CASSLRSAGGDEQFF.

CDR3 coding DNA: TGTGCCAGCTCACCATCGGGACTAGCGGACTCCTACGAGCAGTACTTC. Encoded protein: CASSPSGLADSYEQYF. The chain uses TRBV18 and TRBJ2-7; 11 positions match TRBD2. Germline V gene lookup returns CDR1 KGHSH and CDR2 LQKENI. CDR3 length equals 16 residues. V lost 2 bases to trimming and J lost 0 bases; unmatched junction nucleotides: 3.

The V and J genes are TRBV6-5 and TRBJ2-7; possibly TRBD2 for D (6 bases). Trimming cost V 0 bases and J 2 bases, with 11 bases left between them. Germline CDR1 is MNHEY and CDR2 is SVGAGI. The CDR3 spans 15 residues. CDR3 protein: CASSYSGRGTYEQYF. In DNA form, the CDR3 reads TGTGCCAGCAGTTACTCGGGCCGGGGGACCTACGAGCAGTACTTC.

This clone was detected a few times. The CDR3 nucleotides are TGTGCCAGCAGCCGGGGGTTGTGGACAGGAGATGAAAAACTGTTTTTT. It yields the protein CASSRGLWTGDEKLFF. V usage is TRBV27 and J usage is TRBJ1-4, with 7 bases matching TRBD1. V gave up 6 bases and J gave up 6 bases; unmatched junction bases: 13. Germline CDR1 is MNHEY and CDR2 is SMNVEV (reference sequence). The CDR3 has 16 amino acids.

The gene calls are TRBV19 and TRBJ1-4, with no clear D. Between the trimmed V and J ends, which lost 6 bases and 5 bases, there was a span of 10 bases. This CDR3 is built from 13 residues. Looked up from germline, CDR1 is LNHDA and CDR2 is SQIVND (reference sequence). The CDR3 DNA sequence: TGTGCCAGTAGCGAGGGTCGAAATGAAAAACTGTTTTTT. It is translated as CASSEGRNEKLFF.

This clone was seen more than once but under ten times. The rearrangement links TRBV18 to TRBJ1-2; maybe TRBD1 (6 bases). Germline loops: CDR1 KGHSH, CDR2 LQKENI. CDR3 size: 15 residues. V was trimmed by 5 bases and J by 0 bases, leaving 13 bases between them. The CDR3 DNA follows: TGTGCCAGCTCAACAACAGGGAGTCCTAACTATGGCTACACCTTC. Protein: CASSTTGSPNYGYTF.

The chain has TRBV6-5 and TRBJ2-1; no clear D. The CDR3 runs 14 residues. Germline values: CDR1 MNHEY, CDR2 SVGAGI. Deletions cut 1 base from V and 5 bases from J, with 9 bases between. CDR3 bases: TGTGCCAGCAGTTACTTGACTTCAAACAATGAGCAGTTCTTC. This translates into CASSYLTSNNEQFF.

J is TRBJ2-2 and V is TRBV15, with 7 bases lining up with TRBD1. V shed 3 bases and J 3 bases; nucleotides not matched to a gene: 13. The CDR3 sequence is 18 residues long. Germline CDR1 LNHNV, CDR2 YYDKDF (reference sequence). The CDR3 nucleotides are TGTGCCACCAGCAGCGGTCCGGACAGGCGAAAGGACACCGGGGAGCTGTTTTTT. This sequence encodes CATSSGPDRRKDTGELFF.

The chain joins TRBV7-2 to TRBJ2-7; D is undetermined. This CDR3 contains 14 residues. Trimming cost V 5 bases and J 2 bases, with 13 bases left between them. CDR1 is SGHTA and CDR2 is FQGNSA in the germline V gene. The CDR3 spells CASSPQPGTYEQYF. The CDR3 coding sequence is TGTGCCAGCAGCCCCCAGCCGGGTACCTACGAGCAGTACTTC.

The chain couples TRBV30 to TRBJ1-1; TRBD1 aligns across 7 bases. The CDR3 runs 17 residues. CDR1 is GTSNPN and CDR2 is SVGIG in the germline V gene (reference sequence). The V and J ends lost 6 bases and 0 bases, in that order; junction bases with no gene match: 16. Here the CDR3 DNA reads TGTGCCTGTATTGTGTCCAGGGGGTTACCACTGAACACTGAAGCTTTCTTT. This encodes CACIVSRGLPLNTEAFF. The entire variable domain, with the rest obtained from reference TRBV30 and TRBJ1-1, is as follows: SQTIHQWPATLVQPVGSPLSLECTVEGTSNPNLYWYRQAAGRGLQLLFYSVGIGQISSEVPQNLSASRPQDRQFILSSKKLLLSDSGFYLCACIVSRGLPLNTEAFFGQGTRLTVV.

CDR3 residues: CASSSDRASGNQPQHF. The CDR3 DNA reads TGCGCCAGCAGCTCAGACAGGGCGAGTGGCAATCAGCCCCAGCATTTT. The V gene is TRBV10-2, the J gene TRBJ1-5; 7 nucleotides match TRBD1. CDR1 and CDR2 (germline): WSHSY, SAAADI. After removal of 6 bases from V and 2 bases from J, the junction contained 10 bases not matched to a gene. There are 16 residues in the CDR3.

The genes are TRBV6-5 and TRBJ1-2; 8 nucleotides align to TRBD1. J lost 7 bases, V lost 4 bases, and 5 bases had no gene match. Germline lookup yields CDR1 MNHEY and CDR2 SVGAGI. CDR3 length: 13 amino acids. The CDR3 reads CASSLRQGTGYTF. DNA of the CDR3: TGTGCCAGCAGTTTACGACAGGGGACTGGCTACACCTTC.

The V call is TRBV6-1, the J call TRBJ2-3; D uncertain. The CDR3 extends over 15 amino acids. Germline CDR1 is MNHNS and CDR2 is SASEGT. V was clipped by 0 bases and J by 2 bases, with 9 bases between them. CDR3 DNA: TGTGCCAGCAGTGAAGCGGCCAACCCCACAGATACGCAGTATTTT. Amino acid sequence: CASSEAANPTDTQYF.

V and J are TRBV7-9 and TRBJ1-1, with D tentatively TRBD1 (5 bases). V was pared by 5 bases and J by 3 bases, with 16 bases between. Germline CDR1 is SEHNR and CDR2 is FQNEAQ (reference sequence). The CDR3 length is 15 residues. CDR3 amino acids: CASSRRQGVDTEAFF. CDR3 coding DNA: TGTGCCAGCAGCCGTCGCCAAGGGGTGGACACTGAAGCTTTCTTT.

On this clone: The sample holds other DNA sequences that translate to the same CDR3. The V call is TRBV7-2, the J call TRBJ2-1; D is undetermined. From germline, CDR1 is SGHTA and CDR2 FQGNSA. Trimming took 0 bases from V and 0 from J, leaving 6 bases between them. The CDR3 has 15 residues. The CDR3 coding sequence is TGTGCCAGCAGCTTAGCCTGGAGCTCCTACAATGAGCAGTTCTTC. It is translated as CASSLAWSSYNEQFF. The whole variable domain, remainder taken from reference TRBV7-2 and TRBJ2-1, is GAGVSQSPSNKVTEKGKDVELRCDPISGHTALYWYRQSLGQGLEFLIYFQGNSAPDKSGLPSDRFSAERTGGSVSTLTIQRTQQEDSAVYLCASSLAWSSYNEQFFGPGTRLTVL.